This paragraph reports one T cell receptor (beta chain). This clonotype was observed a handful of times. What antigen it recognizes has not been identified. Base quality data are lacking; no much larger clone is found one base away. Library method: RT-PCR. Instrument used: Illumina HiSeq 2500. The public reads were quality trimmed at Q25 with fastp and then assembled into clones with MiXCR by TCRdb, keeping productive beta chains. Rows matching on CDR3 protein sequence are summarized as one entry with the most common DNA and genes. Counted in this sample were 650,000 to 700,000 distinct CDR3 sequences; around 16% of them appeared once. Jointly, the top ten make up 11% of the sample. The sample comes from a study of response to subunit inactivated influenza vaccine (dated by TCRdb to the late 2010s). General notes on the study: Deep quantitative T cell receptor repertoire profiling was used in the study to track responses to a trivalent subunit inactivated influenza vaccine. Here is what the overall study found, with its caveats: The authors proposed that each seasonal influenza vaccination may bring in only a limited number of new T cells.

This material consisted of PBMCs from blood, taken about 13 days after vaccination. The receptor comes from a man aged 50 to 59 who received an inactivated influenza vaccine. Donor details come from another sample of the same person, matched by shared clones.

The base sequence is TGTGCCAGCACTTCCGGGGGATGGGAGACCCAGTACTTC. It translates as CASTSGGWETQYF. The rearranged chain carries TRBV28 and TRBJ2-5; the D segment could be TRBD2, given 6 matching bases. Inclusive of the bounding cysteine and phenylalanine, the CDR3 is 13 residues long. The read is trimmed to its CDR3 DNA, 39 bases read in frame from base 1. V is shortened by 7 bases, J by 5 bases, and the region joining them spans 14 bases. CDR1 and CDR2 are read off the germline V gene as MDHEN and SYDVKM.